This is a list of T cell receptor beta chains from one sample in a study of T cell responses to AZD1222 COVID-19 vaccine. The method was immunoSEQ multiplex PCR; TCRdb's version includes in-frame clones alone and lacks a portion of them. In the table there are about 88,000 clones, 91% of which are singletons. Sequencing was performed on peripheral blood, taken on day 0 of MenACWY control vaccination. The receptors were gathered from an adult in good health. CDR3s include the opening cysteine and the closing phenylalanine or tryptophan. A D gene is named only where the DNA matches it firmly. Rows may omit the clone size; those that give it use once, few, many or a size class.

V	size	D	J	DNA	CDR3
TRBV29-1	-	-	TRBJ2-7	TGCAGCGTTGAAGGCCAGGCTCCCTACGAGCAGTACTTC	CSVEGQAPYEQYF
TRBV7-9	-	-	TRBJ2-1	TGTGCCAGCAGCTTAGGGTTCGTAGTATACAATGAGCAGTTCTTC	CASSLGFVVYNEQFF
TRBV10-2	-	-	TRBJ1-1	TGCGCCACAAGGAGGGGGATGAACACTGAAGCTTTCTTT	CATRRGMNTEAFF
TRBV24-1	-	TRBD1	TRBJ2-1	TGTGCCACCAGTGACGCACAGGGGCAGGGCTCCTACAATGAGCAGTTCTTC	CATSDAQGQGSYNEQFF
TRBV18	-	TRBD2	TRBJ2-5	TGTGCCAGCTCACGAATGACTAGCGGGAACCCCTCGGGGACCCAGTACTTC	CASSRMTSGNPSGTQYF
TRBV4-2	-	-	TRBJ1-1	TGTGCCAGCAGCCAAGTAGATGTCAGGGGCACTGAAGCTTTCTTT	CASSQVDVRGTEAFF
TRBV4-2	-	-	TRBJ2-2	TGTGCCAGCAGCCAAGAACGCGGGATGATCGGGGAGCTGTTTTTT	CASSQERGMIGELFF
TRBV5-1	-	TRBD1	TRBJ1-6	TGCGCCAGCAGCCCAGGGGGGACAGGGTATAATTCACCCCTCCACTTT	CASSPGGTGYNSPLHF
TRBV4-2	-	TRBD1	TRBJ1-6	TGTGCCAGCAGCCCCGAGACAGGGGACTCACCCCTCCACTTT	CASSPETGDSPLHF
TRBV19	-	TRBD1	TRBJ1-3	TGTGCCAGTAGTATCGAGGGGGCGGCTGGAAACACCATATATTTT	CASSIEGAAGNTIYF
TRBV14	-	-	TRBJ2-5	TGTGCCAGCAGCCAAGTTGGCAGCCCCTACCAAGAGACCCAGTACTTC	CASSQVGSPYQETQYF
TRBV18	-	TRBD2	TRBJ2-1	TGTGCCAGCTCACCACTCCCCCCCGGACTAGCGGGAGTCAATGAGCAGTTCTTC	CASSPLPPGLAGVNEQFF
TRBV10-1	-	TRBD1	TRBJ1-2	TGCGCCAGCAGCCTCCGGGACAGGGGGAACTATGGCTACACCTTC	CASSLRDRGNYGYTF
TRBV7-2	-	-	TRBJ1-2	TGTGCCAGCAGCTTAGAAGGGACCTTTGGCTATGGCTACACCTTC	CASSLEGTFGYGYTF
TRBV5-1	-	TRBD2	TRBJ2-1	TGCGCCAGCAGCTTGAATCCGCTAGCGGGCCTAGGTCCTGTCGACAATGAGCAGTTCTTC	CASSLNPLAGLGPVDNEQFF
TRBV27	-	-	TRBJ2-5	TGTGCCAGCAGGAGCGGGGAGACCCAGTACTTC	CASRSGETQYF
TRBV18	-	-	TRBJ2-7	TGTGCCAGCTCACCCAACCCAGGCGAGCAGTACTTC	CASSPNPGEQYF
TRBV7-9	-	TRBD1	TRBJ2-2	TGTGCCAGCTCCAGAGGGGCGGGACAGGGGAACACCGGGGAGCTGTTTTTT	CASSRGAGQGNTGELFF
TRBV10-2	once	-	TRBJ2-2	TGCGCCAGCAGTGAGTCATGGGCGGGCACCGGGGAGCTGTTTTTT	CASSESWAGTGELFF
TRBV19	-	-	TRBJ2-2	TGTGCCAGTAGAAAGGGACCGGCGAACACCGGGGAGCTGTTTTTT	CASRKGPANTGELFF
TRBV28	-	TRBD1	TRBJ1-5	TGTGCCAGCAGTTTATCGGGAGACAGGGTTACCCCCAATCAGCCCCAGCATTTT	CASSLSGDRVTPNQPQHF
TRBV20-1	-	-	TRBJ1-2	TGCAGTGCTAGCGCCGGGAATGGCTACACCTTC	CSASAGNGYTF
TRBV7-2	-	-	TRBJ2-3	TGTGCCAGCAGCCGGGAAAGCACAGATACGCAGTATTTT	CASSRESTDTQYF
TRBV4-2	-	TRBD2	TRBJ2-7	TGTGCCAGCAGCCAAGGGGGGGGCGAGCAGTACTTC	CASSQGGGEQYF